This T cell receptor (beta chain) appears in the sequencing data of a study of OX40 agonist ivuxolimab in advanced cancers. Study-level information: People in dose escalation had one of these cancers: hepatocellular carcinoma, melanoma, renal cell or head and neck cancer. Partial responses were seen in three patients, one with hepatocellular carcinoma and two with cutaneous melanoma.

The CDR3 contains 16 residues. Germline CDR1 and CDR2: SEHNR and FQNEAQ (reference sequence). The ends were cut back, 0 bases at V and 4 bases at J, with 15 bases in the middle. There are a few counts of this clone. Its specificity is unknown. Clones were sequenced by immunoSEQ multiplex PCR, and TCRdb holds only the in-frame ones, with some missing. Of just over 50,000 clones listed, around 82% are singletons. Study-wide points: Compared with others, partial responders at 0.1-3.0 mg/kg displayed clonal expansion among the lowest.

The chain joins TRBV7-9 to TRBJ1-2; D unclear. Sequenced here: CD4+ or CD8+ T cells sorted from blood, sampled in a trial of the OX40 agonist ivuxolimab. This sequence originates from an adult with an advanced solid tumor such as melanoma, head and neck, liver or kidney cancer. CDR3 in amino acids: CASSLADQFRSYGYTF. CDR3 sequence (DNA): TGTGCCAGCAGCTTAGCGGATCAGTTTCGGAGCTATGGCTACACCTTC. Together with reference TRBV7-9 and TRBJ1-2, the CDR3 gives the full variable domain: DTGVSQNPRHKITKRGQNVTFRCDPISEHNRLYWYRQTLGQGPEFLTYFQNEAQLEKSRLLSDRFSAERPKGSFSTLEIQRTEQGDSAMYLCASSLADQFRSYGYTFGSGTRLTVV.